This T cell receptor beta chain was retrieved from a study of blood T cell repertoires in COVID-19. V dropped 3 bases and J dropped 5; count of bases not matched to a gene: 3. The CDR3 runs 14 residues. Germline V gives CDR1 SNHLY, CDR2 FYNNEI. Authors' methods: Reference gene primer amplification gave nucleated cell count estimates. Method: immunoSEQ multiplex PCR; TCRdb's copy keeps in-frame clones and lacks some. That table gives V, J and clone size, and the DNA gave D and trimming. The sample records under 450,000 clones, 70% to 90% being singletons. Recruited during active infection, patients (from Seattle) were subsequently followed longitudinally.

The specimen sequenced was peripheral blood. This receptor was taken from a woman in her fifties or sixties with COVID-19, enrolled during active disease. The rearrangement uses TRBV2 and TRBJ1-4; 7 nucleotides match TRBD1. The CDR3 coding sequence is TGTGCCAGCAGTGAGCTGACAGGGAATGAAAAACTGTTTTTT. Amino acids: CASSELTGNEKLFF.